This passage covers 24 T cell receptor beta chains from one sample sequenced in a study of neurological immune-mediated disorders. Time point of the sample: technical triplicate 1. TCRdb passed the 5' RACE reads through MiXCR, listing each CDR3 protein once. The table lists about 38,000 distinct CDR3 sequences, 11% of them singletons, with about 4% in the top ten. The sample consisted of PBMCs. The receptors here all came from a man in his sixties with HTLV-1-associated myelopathy (HAM/TSP).

There are many counts of this clonotype. The CDR3 coding sequence is TGCAGTGCCCGACTAGCGGGAGGGCCTGGTGAGCAGTTCTTC. Its protein product is CSARLAGGPGEQFF. The chain is built from TRBV20-1 and TRBJ2-1, with TRBD2 matching 14 bases. This CDR3 has 14 amino acids. J gave up 9 bases and V 6 bases, and 7 bases lay outside the gene matches. Germline lookup yields CDR1 DFQATT and CDR2 SNEGSKA (reference sequence).

This clonotype was detected ten times or more. V usage is TRBV18 and J usage is TRBJ1-1; no clear D gene. Germline loops: CDR1 KGHSH, CDR2 LQKENI. The CDR3 length is 13 residues. Trimming left V 4 bases short and J 1 base short, with 7 bases between. The CDR3: CASSRTENTEAFF. CDR3 nucleotides: TGTGCCAGCTCACGGACGGAGAACACTGAAGCTTTCTTT. The complete variable domain, with remaining parts taken from reference TRBV18 and TRBJ1-1, reads NAGVMQNPRHLVRRRGQEARLRCSPMKGHSHVYWYRQLPEEGLKFMVYLQKENIIDESGMPKERFSAEFPKEGPSILRIQQVVRGDSAAYFCASSRTENTEAFFGQGTRLTVV.

This clonotype was picked up many times. The V gene is TRBV6-5, the J gene TRBJ2-7; TRBD2 is a possible D gene (6 bases). The V gene's germline CDR1 is MNHEY and CDR2 SVGAGI. This CDR3 region has 14 residues. Trimming took 6 bases from V and 0 from J, leaving 12 bases between them. The CDR3 bases are TGTGCCAGCAGCCGGGACTGGAGCTCCTACGAGCAGTACTTC. It specifies CASSRDWSSYEQYF.

In its sample, this clonotype was seen many times. The chain employs TRBV5-1 and TRBJ2-3, with 16 positions matching TRBD2. V shed 4 bases, J shed 5 bases, and the junction held 10 bases outside the gene matches. CDR3 length: 18 residues. Germline V CDR1 and CDR2: SGHRS, YFSETQ. CDR3 bases: TGCGCCAGCAGCCTAGGGACTAGCGGGAGGGCCCGTAAAGATACGCAGTATTTT. This encodes CASSLGTSGRARKDTQYF.

The sample holds many counts of this clonotype. V and J are TRBV3-1 and TRBJ2-1, with a possible D match to TRBD2 (6 bases). Per germline, CDR1 LGHDT and CDR2 YNNKEL (reference sequence). Between the trimmed V and J ends, which lost 0 bases and 10 bases, there was a span of 16 bases. There are 15 residues in the CDR3. The CDR3 sequence is CASSQDATPGREQFF. DNA of the CDR3: TGTGCCAGCAGCCAAGATGCGACCCCGGGGAGGGAGCAGTTCTTC.

Comments on this clonotype: One end of the junction is discordant with germline, which a read error may explain. This chain's CDR3 is CANSPDRLNYEQYF. The CDR3 DNA reads as TGTGCCAACAGCCCCGACAGGCTAAACTACGAGCAGTATTTC. This chain uses TRBV7-8 with TRBJ2-7; D perhaps matches TRBD1 (6 bases). The CDR3 runs 14 residues. CDR1 and CDR2 (germline): SGHVS, FQNEAQ.

This clonotype was observed at least ten times. This chain uses TRBV5-1 with TRBJ2-5; D uncertain. Deletions cut 1 base from V and 5 bases from J, with 9 bases between. CDR3 size: 13 residues. CDR1 and CDR2 from the germline V gene are SGHRS and YFSETQ. CDR3 sequence reads: CASSLSPEETQYF. The DNA of the CDR3 is TGCGCCAGCAGCTTGAGCCCCGAGGAGACCCAGTACTTC.

The table lists this clonotype with a few counts. The chain has TRBV20-1 and TRBJ2-3, with 8 nucleotides matching TRBD1. Germline CDR1 reads DFQATT; CDR2 reads SNEGSKA (reference sequence). V trimming: 8 bases; J trimming: 0 bases; junction bases outside the gene matches: 4. The CDR3 consists of 13 residues. The CDR3 here is CSRGQGSTDTQYF. The DNA for the CDR3 is TGCAGTCGAGGACAGGGTAGCACAGATACGCAGTATTTT.

This clonotype was detected ten times or more. The CDR3 spells CASSTRGLAYYNEQFF. Written as DNA, the CDR3 is TGTGCCAGTAGCACACGCGGACTAGCGTACTACAATGAGCAGTTCTTC. The V gene is TRBV19, the J gene TRBJ2-1, with 9 bases identical to TRBD2. After removal of 6 bases from V and 3 bases from J, the junction contained 9 bases not matched to a gene. Germline-derived CDR1 and CDR2 are LNHDA and SQIVND (reference sequence). The CDR3 spans 16 residues.

This clonotype was counted many times. This chain joins TRBV5-1 and TRBJ2-5; a possible D gene is TRBD1 (6 bases). Trimming shortened V by 4 bases and J by 3 bases, and 16 bases separated the two germline ends. Germline CDR1 reads SGHRS; CDR2 reads YFSETQ. The CDR3 contains 15 residues. The CDR3 sequence: CASSPSPNREETQYF. The CDR3 bases are TGCGCCAGCAGCCCCTCGCCGAACAGGGAAGAGACCCAGTACTTC. Using reference TRBV5-1 and TRBJ2-5 for the parts outside the CDR3, the full variable domain is KAGVTQTPRYLIKTRGQQVTLSCSPISGHRSVSWYQQTPGQGLQFLFEYFSETQRNKGNFPGRFSGRQFSNSRSEMNVSTLELGDSALYLCASSPSPNREETQYFGPGTRLLVL.

This clonotype was detected many times. V is TRBV29-1 and J is TRBJ2-4, with TRBD1 matching 7 bases. This CDR3 contains 13 residues. The J segment lost 6 bases and the V segment lost 1 base, leaving 3 bases of the junction unmatched. CDR1 is SQVTM and CDR2 is ANQGSEA in the germline V gene. CDR3 protein: CSVEVAGGNIQYF. CDR3 nucleotides: TGCAGCGTTGAAGTGGCAGGGGGAAACATTCAGTACTTC.

The rearrangement links TRBV2 to TRBJ1-5; a possible D gene is TRBD2 (6 bases). Gene TRBJ2-3 matches the end of the DNA better, so the J call may be wrong. Germline-derived CDR1 and CDR2 are SNHLY and FYNNEI. The CDR3 sequence is 14 residues long. The CDR3 bases are TGTGCCAGCACTCAGGAGGGATTCAATCAGACCCAGTATTTT. As protein: CASTQEGFNQTQYF.

This clonotype was picked up many times. The chain uses TRBV5-6 and TRBJ2-3; unclear D gene. V lost 1 base, J lost 0 bases, and 9 bases lay in between. This CDR3 region has 15 residues. From germline, CDR1 is SGHDT and CDR2 YYEEEE. The CDR3 region is CASSLPTLSTDTQYF. In DNA form, the CDR3 reads TGTGCCAGCAGCTTGCCGACCCTTAGCACAGATACGCAGTATTTT.

The sample holds many counts of this clonotype. The chain combines TRBV28 with TRBJ2-3; 11 bases line up with TRBD1. This CDR3 contains 16 residues. CDR1 is MDHEN, CDR2 SYDVKM, per germline. Losses at the gene ends were 2 bases for V and 3 bases for J; bases not matched to a gene: 4. CDR3 loop: CASSLAGTGGTDTQYF. The DNA of the CDR3 is TGTGCCAGCAGTTTAGCCGGGACAGGGGGAACAGATACGCAGTATTTT. The full variable domain, in which reference TRBV28 and TRBJ2-3 provide the parts outside the CDR3, is DVKVTQSSRYLVKRTGEKVFLECVQDMDHENMFWYRQDPGLGLRLIYFSYDVKMKEKGDIPEGYSVSREKKERFSLILESASTNQTSMYLCASSLAGTGGTDTQYFGPGTRLTVL.

This clonotype was observed at least ten times. This rearrangement joins TRBV9 to TRBJ2-7, with TRBD2 matching 7 bases. CDR3 length equals 13 residues. V lost 4 bases to trimming and J lost 3 bases; unmatched junction nucleotides: 4. Germline V gene data show CDR1 as SGDLS and CDR2 as YYNGEE. The CDR3 protein is CASSPGLFYEQYF. The CDR3 coding sequence is TGTGCCAGCAGCCCGGGACTATTCTACGAGCAGTACTTC.

This clonotype appeared many times. The CDR3 DNA reads as TGTGCCAGCTCAGCCAGGGCGGGGGCGGACCAAAATGAGCAGTTCTTC. It translates to CASSARAGADQNEQFF. The rearrangement uses TRBV18 and TRBJ2-1, with D maybe TRBD2 (7 bases). Germline-derived CDR1 and CDR2 are KGHSH and LQKENI. The germline V and J ends were trimmed by 5 bases and 7 bases, with 21 bases remaining between them. CDR3 size: 16 residues.

CDR3 loop: CASSLLGEPQETQYF. The CDR3 DNA reads as TGTGCCAGCAGCTTACTGGGAGAACCCCAAGAGACCCAGTACTTC. The chain carries TRBV7-3 and TRBJ2-5; D might be TRBD2 (5 bases). The CDR3 runs to 15 residues. Trimming removed 2 bases at V and 1 base at J, with 11 bases between. Germline CDR1 SGHTA, CDR2 FQGTGA. Together with reference TRBV7-3 and TRBJ2-5, the CDR3 gives the full variable domain: GAGVSQTPSNKVTEKGKYVELRCDPISGHTALYWYRQSLGQGPEFLIYFQGTGAADDSGLPNDRFFAVRPEGSVSTLKIQRTERGDSAVYLCASSLLGEPQETQYFGPGTRLLVL.

In this sample, this clonotype turned up many times. The rearrangement joins TRBV29-1 to TRBJ2-2; TRBD1 agrees at 7 bases. There are 13 residues in the CDR3. Trimming at V came to 6 bases and at J to 4 bases, leaving 5 bases not matched to a gene. In germline, CDR1 is SQVTM, CDR2 ANQGSEA. CDR3 loop: CSVATGPTGELFF. CDR3 bases: TGCAGCGTAGCGACAGGGCCCACCGGGGAGCTGTTTTTT.

The sample holds many counts of this clonotype. The rearrangement joins TRBV19 to TRBJ2-1; D remains ambiguous. The V end lost 2 bases, the J end lost 0 bases, and 5 bases lay between the germline ends. CDR1 is LNHDA and CDR2 is SQIVND in the germline V gene (reference sequence). This CDR3 spans 14 amino acids. CDR3 protein: CASSIQHSYNEQFF. CDR3 coding DNA: TGTGCCAGTAGTATACAGCACTCCTACAATGAGCAGTTCTTC. Variable domain in full (rest from reference TRBV19 and TRBJ2-1): DGGITQSPKYLFRKEGQNVTLSCEQNLNHDAMYWYRQDPGQGLRLIYYSQIVNDFQKGDIAEGYSVSREKKESFPLTVTSAQKNPTAFYLCASSIQHSYNEQFFGPGTRLTVL.

The sample holds many counts of this clonotype. The V gene is TRBV7-9, the J gene TRBJ2-7, with 12 positions matching TRBD1. The germline V gene has CDR1 SEHNR and CDR2 FQNEAQ (reference sequence). The ends lost 7 bases at V and 6 bases at J; junction bases unmatched: 7. The CDR3 totals 14 residues. CDR3 amino acids: CASTWGQGAVEQYF. The CDR3 DNA reads TGTGCCAGCACCTGGGGACAGGGGGCTGTCGAGCAGTACTTC. Together with reference TRBV7-9 and TRBJ2-7, the CDR3 gives the full variable domain: DTGVSQNPRHKITKRGQNVTFRCDPISEHNRLYWYRQTLGQGPEFLTYFQNEAQLEKSRLLSDRFSAERPKGSFSTLEIQRTEQGDSAMYLCASTWGQGAVEQYFGPGTRLTVT.

Remarks on this clonotype: This may come from a read error, since a much larger clone is one base off. V gene TRBV5-1 combines with J gene TRBJ2-7; D assignment may be TRBD1 or TRBD2 (5 bases each). The germline gives CDR1 SGHRS, CDR2 YFSETQ. Trimming cost V 6 bases and J 1 base, with 14 bases left between them. The CDR3 length is 14 residues. In nucleotides, the CDR3 is TGCGCCAGCATACCCGGGACCGATTCCTACGAGCAGTACTTC. Its translation: CASIPGTDSYEQYF.

Many counts were recorded for this clonotype. The chain uses TRBV4-1 and TRBJ2-1; the D gene is possibly TRBD2 (5 bases). V was clipped by 0 bases and J by 10 bases, with 16 bases between them. CDR3 size: 15 residues. The germline gives CDR1 MGHRA, CDR2 YSYEKL. CDR3 sequence: CASSQETGNSQEQFF. Here the CDR3 DNA reads TGCGCCAGCAGCCAAGAGACGGGAAACAGCCAAGAGCAGTTCTTC.

This clonotype has a count of ten or more. The J gene is TRBJ2-3, the V gene TRBV5-1; 11 nucleotides match TRBD2. The ends lost 2 bases at V and 5 bases at J; junction bases unmatched: 4. The CDR3 runs 15 residues. The germline gives CDR1 SGHRS, CDR2 YFSETQ. CDR3 amino acids: CASSFRTSGLDTQYF. For the CDR3, the DNA is TGCGCCAGCAGCTTCCGGACTAGCGGGTTAGATACGCAGTATTTT.

This clonotype has a handful of counts. DNA for the CDR3: TGTGCCAGCAGCTTAGGCGGTGGGAAAAACACCGGGGAGCTGTTTTTT. Amino acid sequence: CASSLGGGKNTGELFF. This chain uses TRBV11-2 with TRBJ2-2, with D unresolved. The CDR3 contains 16 residues. Looked up from germline, CDR1 is SGHAT and CDR2 is FQNNGV. V was shortened by 1 base and J by 2 bases, with 11 bases between the two germline ends. Drawing the rest from reference TRBV11-2 and TRBJ2-2, the complete variable domain is EAGVAQSPRYKIIEKRQSVAFWCNPISGHATLYWYQQILGQGPKLLIQFQNNGVVDDSQLPKDRFSAERLKGVDSTLKIQPAKLEDSAVYLCASSLGGGKNTGELFFGEGSRLTVL.